This T cell receptor (beta chain) was sequenced in a study of T-cell reconstitution after alpha-beta-depleted transplantation in children (dated by TCRdb to 2016 to 2017). About the full investigation: Using TCR repertoire profiling, the study followed T-cell immune reconstitution in a quantitative way in children after TCRalphabeta/CD19-depleted allogeneic hematopoietic cell transplantation.

The sample's treatment or condition label, in plain terms: allogeneic hematopoietic cell transplantation with graft depleted of TCRalphabeta T cells and CD19 B cells. TCRalphabeta/CD19-depleted allogeneic hematopoietic cell grafts were given to the transplant recipients, all of whom were children. The library was generated by PCR. The sequencing machine was an Illumina HiSeq 2500. Molecular barcoding was employed in the preparation of TCR libraries, with unique molecular identifiers being used to normalize TCRbeta repertoire quantification. TCRdb itself trimmed the public reads at Q25 with fastp, ran MiXCR and retained productive beta chains. Each CDR3 protein gets just one entry, which takes the most common genes and DNA from the rows behind it. The sample contains some 290,000 distinct CDR3 sequences, around 25% of them found a single time. Together, the top ten hold over 9.5% of the sample. The paper's findings and limits, for the study overall: The apparently early alphabetaT-cell count recovery about two months after transplant was reportedly dependent on only several hundred rapidly expanded clones derived from non-depleted graft cells. In some patients, high TCRbeta diversity at day 60 was attributed to recipient T cells and intrathymic progenitors that had survived conditioning. The frequencies of hyperexpanded clones fell over the following months, and after one year, T-cell counts and TCRbeta diversity were mostly attributed to newly produced T cells.

The table lists this clonotype with many counts. This clone's antigen is unknown. One base away there is no much larger clone; base qualities are not given. The germline V gene (reference sequence) provides CDR1 SGHKS and CDR2 YYEKEE. V sheds 0 bases and J sheds 3 bases, leaving 10 bases between their ends. The CDR3 holds 14 amino acids from the cysteine to the phenylalanine. Of all the DNA, just the CDR3 is kept, 42 bases in frame from base 1. This sequence uses TRBV5-5 and TRBJ2-7; the D gene lacks a confident call. The sample was PBMCs, mostly from graft donor cells, taken 180 days after TCRalphabeta/CD19-depleted stem cell transplant. This receptor was identified in a male patient aged 5 to 17 who had a stem cell transplant for acute lymphoblastic leukemia, so the T cells may come from the graft donor. The CDR3 has the sequence CASSLGVWGYEQYF. The base sequence is TGTGCCAGCAGCTTGGGGGTTTGGGGCTACGAGCAGTACTTC.